The rows below give T cell receptor beta chains drawn from one sample of a study of breast tumors, draining lymph nodes, adjacent tissues. MiXCR, applied by TCRdb to the multiplex PCR reads, yields one record per CDR3 protein. The sample holds approximately 140,000 distinct CDR3 sequences, over 25% seen once. Sequencing input: axillary lymph node tissue. All receptors derive from a female donor with breast cancer. Some clones in this sample may be carry-over from other donors' samples. The CDR3 runs from the conserved cysteine through the conserved F or W. Each record gives: V gene, clone size, J gene, CDR3 protein. The size of a clone is reported for some rows only, either as once, few or many, or as a class for expanded clones.

V: TRBV20-1
size: .
J: TRBJ2-1
CDR3: CSAPSTDTQFF

V: TRBV5-1
size: .
J: TRBJ2-3
CDR3: CASYIRGAKDTQYF

V: TRBV2
size: .
J: TRBJ1-6
CDR3: CASRTGDSPLHF

V: TRBV20-1
size: .
J: TRBJ1-5
CDR3: CSAPSGSYEPYFGPGNRPQHF

V: TRBV2
size: many
J: TRBJ2-5
CDR3: CASKARTSGETQYF

V: TRBV7-3
size: .
J: TRBJ2-5
CDR3: CASSELGPGRKGTQYF

V: TRBV7-6
size: many
J: TRBJ1-6
CDR3: CASSLGTGDLSPLHF

V: TRBV7-9
size: many
J: TRBJ1-6
CDR3: CASSSSWDRGSNSPLHF

V: TRBV19
size: many
J: TRBJ2-5
CDR3: CATLGGQETQYF

V: TRBV25-1
size: .
J: TRBJ1-2
CDR3: CASSGIRDRRQNYGYTF

V: TRBV27
size: few
J: TRBJ2-2
CDR3: CASKETGVTGELFF

V: TRBV3-1
size: few
J: TRBJ2-1
CDR3: CASSLYPPTSGGPRSYNEQFF

V: TRBV3-1
size: many
J: TRBJ1-6
CDR3: CASSQGATDSPLHF

V: TRBV10-3
size: many
J: TRBJ2-1
CDR3: CAISEKWGENEQFF

V: TRBV20-1
size: many
J: TRBJ2-1
CDR3: CSARDSLQGDLFF

V: TRBV16
size: .
J: TRBJ1-2
CDR3: CASSQSVSRQSRNYGYTF

V: TRBV28
size: many
J: TRBJ1-2
CDR3: CASQETNYGYTF